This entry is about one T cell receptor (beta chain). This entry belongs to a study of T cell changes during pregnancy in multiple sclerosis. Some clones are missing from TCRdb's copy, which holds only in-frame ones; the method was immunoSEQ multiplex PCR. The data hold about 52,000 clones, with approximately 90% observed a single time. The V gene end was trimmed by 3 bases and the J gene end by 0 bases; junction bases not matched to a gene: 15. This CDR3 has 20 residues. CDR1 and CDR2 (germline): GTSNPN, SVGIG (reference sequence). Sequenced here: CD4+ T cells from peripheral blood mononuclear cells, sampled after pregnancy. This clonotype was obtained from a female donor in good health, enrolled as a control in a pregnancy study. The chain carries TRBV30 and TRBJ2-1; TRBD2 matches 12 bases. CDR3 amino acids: CAWSRIASGGVQFSYNEQFF. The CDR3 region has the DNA TGTGCCTGGAGCCGGATCGCTAGCGGGGGGGTTCAATTCTCCTACAATGAGCAGTTCTTC.